This T cell receptor (beta chain) was sequenced for a study of shared clonotypes between healthy human individuals. Study-level findings and limits: Sequencing depth was predicted to influence how clonotypes are shared among donors. Blood was the sole source, and tissue repertoires probably differ.

As regards this clone: Its target is unknown.

TCRdb's table, derived via immunoSEQ multiplex PCR, lists solely in-frame clones and lacks some. The data show over a million clones, around 78% seen once. The germline V and J ends were trimmed by 6 bases and 2 bases, with 14 bases remaining between them. The V gene's germline CDR1 is MDHEN and CDR2 SYDVKM. This CDR3 comprises 15 residues. The J gene is TRBJ1-5, the V gene TRBV28; D is possibly TRBD1 (5 bases). The source is a young man in good health. Some clones in this sample may be carry-over from other donors' samples. The sequencing input was memory CD4+ T cells from PBMCs. Documented subset: CD45RA-negative fraction. The CDR3 nucleotides are TGTGCCAGCAGCCGCGACAGAAGGGGCAATCAGCCCCAGCATTTT. It yields the protein CASSRDRRGNQPQHF.